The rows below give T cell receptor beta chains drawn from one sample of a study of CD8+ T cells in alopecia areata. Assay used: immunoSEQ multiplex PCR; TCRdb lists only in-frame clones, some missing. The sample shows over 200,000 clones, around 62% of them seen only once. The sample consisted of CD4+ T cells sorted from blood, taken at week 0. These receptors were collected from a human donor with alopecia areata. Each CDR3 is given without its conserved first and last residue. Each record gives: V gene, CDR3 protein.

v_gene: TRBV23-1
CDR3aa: ASIGRYTDTQY

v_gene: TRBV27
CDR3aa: ASWGGWTNTEAF

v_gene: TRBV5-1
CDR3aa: ASSFSTNTEAF

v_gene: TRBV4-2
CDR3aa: ASSQDGGYNEKLF

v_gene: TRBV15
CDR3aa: ATSRGGEVTEAF

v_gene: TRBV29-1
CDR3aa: SVVAQGATDTQY

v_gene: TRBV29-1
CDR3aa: SVEDPRGSSYEQY

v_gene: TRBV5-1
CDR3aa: ASTLNEDTQY

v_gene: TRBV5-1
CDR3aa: ASSLDSVAKNIQY

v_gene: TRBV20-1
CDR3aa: SAVLAGEKF

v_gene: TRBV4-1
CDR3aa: ASSQPREGRDYGYT

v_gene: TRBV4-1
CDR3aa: ASSERVQRPSYEQY

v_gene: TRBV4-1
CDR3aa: ASSLGHFSYNEQF

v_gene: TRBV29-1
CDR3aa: SAGTGTYNEQF

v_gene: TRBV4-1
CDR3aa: ASSQVGTGWHEQF

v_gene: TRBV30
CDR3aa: AWSVPLGQGASYQPQH

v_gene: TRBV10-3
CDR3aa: AIRDSGANVLT

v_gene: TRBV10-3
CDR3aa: AIGTGQETQY

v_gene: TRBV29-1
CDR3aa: SALAGGISDTQY

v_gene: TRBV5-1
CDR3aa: ASSLVPEEPQH

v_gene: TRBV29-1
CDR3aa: SVDDRYEQY

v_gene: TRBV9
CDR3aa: ASSAGGKETQY

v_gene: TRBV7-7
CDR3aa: ASSFGTSGGNEQF

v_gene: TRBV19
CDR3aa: ASSNIRRENEQY

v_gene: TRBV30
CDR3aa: AWSVTTEAF

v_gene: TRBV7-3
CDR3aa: ASAFALKSDTQY

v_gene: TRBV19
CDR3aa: ASSSIWSGYT

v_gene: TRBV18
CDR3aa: ASSPRERFNEQF

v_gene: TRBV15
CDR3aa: ATSLVPGRGETQY

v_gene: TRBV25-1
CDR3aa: ASSAGTSGHNEQF

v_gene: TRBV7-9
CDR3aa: ASSLMGYGQGNTGELF

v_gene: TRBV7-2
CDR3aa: ASSPGRLNEKLF

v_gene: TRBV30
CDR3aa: AWSKLAGGPGEQY

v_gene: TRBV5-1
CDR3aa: ASRSTMNTGELF

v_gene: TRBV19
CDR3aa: ASSPDRVSNQPQH

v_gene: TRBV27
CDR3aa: ASSSSRTGDYEQY

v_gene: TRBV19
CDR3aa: ASSITTGMRSPLH

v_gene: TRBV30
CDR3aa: AWSDRVARGVYEQY

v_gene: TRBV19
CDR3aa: ASSISILRIGYT

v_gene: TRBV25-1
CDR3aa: ASSEPGAILGYT

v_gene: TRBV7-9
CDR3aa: ASSFQLAGYYNEQF

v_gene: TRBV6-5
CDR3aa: ASSYEGQAYNEQF

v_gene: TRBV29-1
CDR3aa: SVKTQAKNIQY

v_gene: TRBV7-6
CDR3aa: ASSSTRMETQY

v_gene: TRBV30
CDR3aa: AWTTRNEQF

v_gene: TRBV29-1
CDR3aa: SVEEMAGRSDTQY

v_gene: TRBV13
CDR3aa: ASSSLRDGPYEQY

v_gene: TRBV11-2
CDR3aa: ASSSSRSYNEQF

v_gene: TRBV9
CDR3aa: ASSTAGTGVGDTQY

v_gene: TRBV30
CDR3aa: AGTGGLQETQY

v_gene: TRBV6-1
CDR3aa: ASSAAQGATYNEQF

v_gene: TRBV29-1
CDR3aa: SVEGLNTEAF

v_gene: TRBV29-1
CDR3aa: SVEDYHEAF

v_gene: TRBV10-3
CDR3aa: AISDNSNQPQH

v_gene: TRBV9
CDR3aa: ASSPRLDTEAF

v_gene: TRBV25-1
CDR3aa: ASSWDVRTEAF

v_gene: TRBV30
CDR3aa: AWSVWDTQY

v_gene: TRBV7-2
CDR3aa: ASSLDSGWNIQY

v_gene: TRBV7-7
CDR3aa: ASSSTGARADTQY